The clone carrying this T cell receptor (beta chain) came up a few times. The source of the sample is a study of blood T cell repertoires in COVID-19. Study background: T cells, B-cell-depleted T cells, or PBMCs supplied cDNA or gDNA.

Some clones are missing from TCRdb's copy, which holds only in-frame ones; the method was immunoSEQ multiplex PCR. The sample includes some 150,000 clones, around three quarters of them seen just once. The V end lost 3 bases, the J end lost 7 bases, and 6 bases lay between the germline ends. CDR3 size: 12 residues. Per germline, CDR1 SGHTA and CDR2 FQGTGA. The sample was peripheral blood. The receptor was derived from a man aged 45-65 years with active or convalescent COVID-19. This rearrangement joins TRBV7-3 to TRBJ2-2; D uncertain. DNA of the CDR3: TGTGCCAGCAGCTTCGGCGGCGGGGAGCTGTTTTTT. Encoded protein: CASSFGGGELFF.